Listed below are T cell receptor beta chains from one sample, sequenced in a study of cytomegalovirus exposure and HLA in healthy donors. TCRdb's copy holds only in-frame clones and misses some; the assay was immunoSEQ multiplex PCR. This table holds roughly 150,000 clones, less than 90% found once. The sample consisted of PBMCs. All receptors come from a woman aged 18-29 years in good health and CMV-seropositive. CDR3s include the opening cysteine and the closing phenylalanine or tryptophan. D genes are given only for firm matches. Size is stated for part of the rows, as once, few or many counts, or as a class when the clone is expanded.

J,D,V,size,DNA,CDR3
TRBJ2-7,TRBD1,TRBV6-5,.,TGTGCCAGCAGTTACAACAGGGGGCCGTACGAGCAGTACTTC,CASSYNRGPYEQYF
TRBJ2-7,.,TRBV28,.,TGTGCCAGCAGTCATGGAGGGCCCTACGAGCAGTACTTC,CASSHGGPYEQYF
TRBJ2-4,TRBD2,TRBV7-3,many,TGTGCCAGCAGCTTAAACGGCGGGAGATCCAAAAACATTCAGTACTTC,CASSLNGGRSKNIQYF
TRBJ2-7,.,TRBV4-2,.,TGTGCCAGCAGCCAAGATCTGGGCCAGCCGTACGAGCAGTACTTC,CASSQDLGQPYEQYF
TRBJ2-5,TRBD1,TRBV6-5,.,TGTGCCAGCAGTCAACAGGGGGCGTTGGAGACCCAGTACTTC,CASSQQGALETQYF
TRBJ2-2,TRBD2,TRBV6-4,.,TGTGCCAGCAGTCCCCTAGCGGGAGTCAGCACCGGGGAGCTGTTTTTT,CASSPLAGVSTGELFF
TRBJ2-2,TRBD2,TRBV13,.,TGTGCCAGCAGCTCCCGGGACAGACTAGCGGGAGGCGGCACCGGGGAGCTGTTTTTT,CASSSRDRLAGGGTGELFF
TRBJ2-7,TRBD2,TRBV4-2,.,TGTGCCAGCAGCCAAGAAGTCGGCCTAGCGGGAGACTCCTACGAGCAGTACTTC,CASSQEVGLAGDSYEQYF
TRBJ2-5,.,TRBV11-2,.,TGTGCCAGCAGCTTAGTTGGGGGCTCGGAAGAGACCCAGTACTTC,CASSLVGGSEETQYF
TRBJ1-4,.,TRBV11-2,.,TGTGCCAGCAGCTTGGAGGAAAAACTGTTTTTT,CASSLEEKLFF
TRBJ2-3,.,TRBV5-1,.,TGCGCCAGCAGCTTGGATTTCTGGCGGGGCACAGATACGCAGTATTTT,CASSLDFWRGTDTQYF
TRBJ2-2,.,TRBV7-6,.,TGTGCCAGCAGCTCTAGCGAGACCGGGGAGCTGTTTTTT,CASSSSETGELFF
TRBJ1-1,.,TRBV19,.,TGTGCCAGCAATCCGGGACACCCCATGAACACTGAAGCTTTCTTT,CASNPGHPMNTEAFF
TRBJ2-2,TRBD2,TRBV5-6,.,TGTGCCAGCAGCCCCCCGGGACTAGCGGGAGTTGGCGGGGAGCTGTTTTTT,CASSPPGLAGVGGELFF
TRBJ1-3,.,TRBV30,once,TGTGCCTGGAACCGGGAACTCAGAAACACCATATATTTT,CAWNRELRNTIYF
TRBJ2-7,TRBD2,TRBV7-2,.,TGTGCCAGCAGCTCAGGACTTAGACTAGCCGATCCTAGCTCCTACGAGCAGTACTTC,CASSSGLRLADPSSYEQYF
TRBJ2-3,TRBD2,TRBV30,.,TGTGCCTGGAGCCGGCGGGAGGGCCTAGATACGCAGTATTTT,CAWSRREGLDTQYF
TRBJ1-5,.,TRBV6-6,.,TGTGCCAGCAGTTACCAGAATCAGCCCCAGCATTTT,CASSYQNQPQHF
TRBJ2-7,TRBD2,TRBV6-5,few,TGTGCCAGCAGGAGAGACCTAGCGGGATCCTACGAGCAGTACTTC,CASRRDLAGSYEQYF
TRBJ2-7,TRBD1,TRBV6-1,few,TGTGCCAGCAGTGAAAATTCGGGACAGGGACACTACGAGCAGTACTTC,CASSENSGQGHYEQYF
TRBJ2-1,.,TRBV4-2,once,TGTGCCAGCAGCCAAGATGGCGGGAAAACCTACAATGAGCAGTTCTTC,CASSQDGGKTYNEQFF
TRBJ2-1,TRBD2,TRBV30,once,TGTGCCTGCATCGGACTAGAACACAATGAGCAGTTCTTC,CACIGLEHNEQFF
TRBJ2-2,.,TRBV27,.,TGTGCCAGCAGTCAGAACACCGGGGAGCTGTTTTTT,CASSQNTGELFF
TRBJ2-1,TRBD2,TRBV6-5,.,TGTGCCAGCAGTTACGGGGCGGGAGGGTCCTACAATGAGCAGTTCTTC,CASSYGAGGSYNEQFF
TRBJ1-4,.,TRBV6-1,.,TGTGCCAGCAGTGAAGGTTATGCAACTAATGAAAAACTGTTTTTT,CASSEGYATNEKLFF
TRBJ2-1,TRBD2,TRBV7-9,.,TGTGCCAGCAGCTTAGTTTCCTTAGCGGGAGGGCCAAATGAGCAGTTCTTC,CASSLVSLAGGPNEQFF
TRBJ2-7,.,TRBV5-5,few,TGTGCCAGCAGCTTGATGGTGGCTCCCTACGAGCAGTACTTC,CASSLMVAPYEQYF
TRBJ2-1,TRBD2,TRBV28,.,TGTGCCAGCAGCTCGCTAGAGCGGGAACCGTTTAGGGAGCAGTTCTTC,CASSSLEREPFREQFF
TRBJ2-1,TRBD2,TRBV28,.,TGTGCCAGCAAGCTAGCGGGAGCGTATGGTGAGCAGTTCTTC,CASKLAGAYGEQFF
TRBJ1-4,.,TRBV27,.,TGTGCCAGCAAGTCCCGGAGGACTAATGAAAAACTGTTTTTT,CASKSRRTNEKLFF
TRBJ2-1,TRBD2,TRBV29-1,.,TGCAGCGTTGAGGGCCTGCGGGAGGGATTTTACAATGAGCAGTTCTTC,CSVEGLREGFYNEQFF
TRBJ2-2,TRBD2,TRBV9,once,TGTGCCAGCAGAGACCCCGGGACTAGCGCTACAACCGGGGAGCTGTTTTTT,CASRDPGTSATTGELFF
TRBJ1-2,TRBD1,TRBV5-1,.,TGCGCCAGCAGCCAAAGACAGGGGACTAACTATGGCTACACCTTC,CASSQRQGTNYGYTF
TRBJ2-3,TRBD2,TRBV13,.,TGTGCCAGCAGCTCGGGACTAGCGGGAGAGTATACGCAGTATTTT,CASSSGLAGEYTQYF
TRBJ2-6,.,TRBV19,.,TGTGCCAGCGGAACAGGCTCTGGGGCCAACGTCCTGACTTTC,CASGTGSGANVLTF
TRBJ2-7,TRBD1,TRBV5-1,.,TGCGCCAGCAGCCGCGGGGACAGGGGACGCTCCTACGAGCAGTACTTC,CASSRGDRGRSYEQYF
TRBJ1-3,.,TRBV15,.,TGTGCCACCAGCCCCAATCCGGACATCTCTGGAAACACCATATATTTT,CATSPNPDISGNTIYF
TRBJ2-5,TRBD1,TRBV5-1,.,TGCGCCAGCAGCACGGGGGACAGGGGGCGCGCAGAGACCCAGTACTTC,CASSTGDRGRAETQYF
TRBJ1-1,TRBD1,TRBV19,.,TGTGCCAGCGAAGGGGACAGGGGGCACACTGAAGCTTTCTTT,CASEGDRGHTEAFF
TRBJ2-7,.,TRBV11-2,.,TGTGCCAGCAGCTTAGGCCAGATTTCCTACGAGCAGTACTTC,CASSLGQISYEQYF
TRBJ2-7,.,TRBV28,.,TGTGCCAGCAGGCTAGGAGGGACCTACGAGCAGTACTTC,CASRLGGTYEQYF
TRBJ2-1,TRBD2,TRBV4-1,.,TGCGCCAGCAGCCAAGATAGGGTGAGCGGGAGGAACAATGAGCAGTTCTTC,CASSQDRVSGRNNEQFF
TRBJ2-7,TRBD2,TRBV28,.,TGTGCCAGCAGCTCGGGGGGTACCGACGAGCAGTACTTC,CASSSGGTDEQYF
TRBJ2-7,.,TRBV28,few,TGTGCCAGCAGTTTACCCCCGGGCGAGCAGTACTTC,CASSLPPGEQYF
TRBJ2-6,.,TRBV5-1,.,TGCGCCAGCAGCGGAGGAGGATCCGGGGCCAACGTCCTGACTTTC,CASSGGGSGANVLTF
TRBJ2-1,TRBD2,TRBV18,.,TGTGCCAGCTCACCCTCGGGAGGGACCTACAATGAGCAGTTCTTC,CASSPSGGTYNEQFF
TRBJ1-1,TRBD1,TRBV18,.,TGTGCCAGCTCACTGCGGACAGGGGGCCTTGACACTGAAGCTTTCTTT,CASSLRTGGLDTEAFF
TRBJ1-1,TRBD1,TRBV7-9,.,TGTGCCAGCAGCCACGGACCGGGACAGCTTGAAGCTTTCTTT,CASSHGPGQLEAFF
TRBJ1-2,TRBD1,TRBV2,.,TGTGCCATGGGACAGCACTATGGCTACACCTTC,CAMGQHYGYTF
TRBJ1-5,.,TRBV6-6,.,TGTGCCAGCGAGATCGGCAATCAGCCCCAGCATTTT,CASEIGNQPQHF
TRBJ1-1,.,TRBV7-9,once,TGTGCCAGCAGCCCCCCGACAGAAACTGAAGCTTTCTTT,CASSPPTETEAFF
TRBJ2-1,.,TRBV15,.,TGTGCCACCAGCAGAGGCTGGGGTCGGGAGAGTCCCTACAATGAGCAGTTCTTC,CATSRGWGRESPYNEQFF
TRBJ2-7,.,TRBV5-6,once,TGTGCCAGCAGACCAGCCGGGACAACATCCTACGAGCAGTACTTC,CASRPAGTTSYEQYF
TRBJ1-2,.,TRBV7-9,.,TGTGCCAGCAGCTTAGGGCACCACACAGATCGAAACTATGGCTACACCTTC,CASSLGHHTDRNYGYTF
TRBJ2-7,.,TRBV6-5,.,TGTGCCAGCAACGGTGACGGGAGTAGCTCCTACGAGCAGTACTTC,CASNGDGSSSYEQYF
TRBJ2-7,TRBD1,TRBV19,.,TGTGCCACCCAGGGACAGGGCGCCTACGAGCAGTACTTC,CATQGQGAYEQYF
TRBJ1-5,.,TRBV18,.,TGTGCCAGCTCACCAATCGGGGTGAATCAGCCCCAGCATTTT,CASSPIGVNQPQHF
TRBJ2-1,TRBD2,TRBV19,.,TGTGCCAGTAGTTCAGGACTAGCGGGCAATGAGCAGTTCTTC,CASSSGLAGNEQFF
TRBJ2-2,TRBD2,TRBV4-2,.,TGTGCCAGCAGCTTTAGCGGGAGTACGCCCGGGGAGCTGTTTTTT,CASSFSGSTPGELFF